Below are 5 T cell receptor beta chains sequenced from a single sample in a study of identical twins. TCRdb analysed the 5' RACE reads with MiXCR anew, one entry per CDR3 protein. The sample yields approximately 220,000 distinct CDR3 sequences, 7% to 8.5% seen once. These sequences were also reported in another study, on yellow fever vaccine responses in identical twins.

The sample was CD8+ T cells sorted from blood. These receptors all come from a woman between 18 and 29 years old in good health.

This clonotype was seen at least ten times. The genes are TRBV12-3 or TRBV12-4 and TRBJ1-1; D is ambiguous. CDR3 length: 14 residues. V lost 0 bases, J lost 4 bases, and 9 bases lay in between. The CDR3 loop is CASSLADYTTEAFF. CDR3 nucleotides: TGTGCCAGCAGTTTAGCGGATTATACCACTGAAGCTTTCTTT.

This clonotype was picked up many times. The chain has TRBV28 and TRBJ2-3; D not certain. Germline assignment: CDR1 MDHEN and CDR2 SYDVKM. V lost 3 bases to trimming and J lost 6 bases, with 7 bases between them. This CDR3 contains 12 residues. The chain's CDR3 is CASSFRGDTQYF. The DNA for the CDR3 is TGTGCCAGCAGTTTTCGAGGCGATACGCAGTATTTT.

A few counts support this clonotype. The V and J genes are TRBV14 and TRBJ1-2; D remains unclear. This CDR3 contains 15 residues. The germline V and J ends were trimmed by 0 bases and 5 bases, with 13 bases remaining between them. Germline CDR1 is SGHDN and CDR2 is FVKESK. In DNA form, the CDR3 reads TGTGCCAGCAGCCAAGAAACCCATTTGCGATATGGCTACACCTTC. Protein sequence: CASSQETHLRYGYTF.

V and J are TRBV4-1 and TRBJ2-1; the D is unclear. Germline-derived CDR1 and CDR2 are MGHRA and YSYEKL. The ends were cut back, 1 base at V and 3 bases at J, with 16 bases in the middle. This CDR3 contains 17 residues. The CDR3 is CASSQVATPTFYNEQFF. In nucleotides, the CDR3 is TGCGCCAGCAGCCAAGTGGCGACCCCCACGTTCTACAATGAGCAGTTCTTC.

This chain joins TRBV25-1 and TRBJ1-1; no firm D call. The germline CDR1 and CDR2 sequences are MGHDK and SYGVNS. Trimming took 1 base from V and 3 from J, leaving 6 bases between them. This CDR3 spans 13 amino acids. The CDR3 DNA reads TGTGCCAGCAGTGAATTACCGGACACTGAAGCTTTCTTT. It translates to CASSELPDTEAFF.